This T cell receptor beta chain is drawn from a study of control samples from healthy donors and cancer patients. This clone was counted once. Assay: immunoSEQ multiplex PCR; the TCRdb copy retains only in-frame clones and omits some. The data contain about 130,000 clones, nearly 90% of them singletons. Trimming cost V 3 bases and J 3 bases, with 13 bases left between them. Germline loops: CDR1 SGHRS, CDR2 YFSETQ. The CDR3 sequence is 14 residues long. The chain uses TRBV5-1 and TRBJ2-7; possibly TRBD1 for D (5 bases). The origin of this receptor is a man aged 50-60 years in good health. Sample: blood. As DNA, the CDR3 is TGCGCCAGCAGCTCCGCCCCCCAGGGCTACGAGCAGTACTTC. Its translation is CASSSAPQGYEQYF.